This T cell receptor beta chain was profiled in a study of cytomegalovirus exposure and HLA in healthy donors. Germline CDR1 is SGHVS and CDR2 is FQNEAQ. The CDR3 runs to 16 residues. Between the trimmed V and J ends, which lost 6 bases and 0 bases, there was a span of 14 bases. The method was immunoSEQ multiplex PCR; TCRdb's version includes in-frame clones alone and lacks a portion of them. The table has under 250,000 clones, around nine tenths seen once. The sequenced sample was PBMCs. The chain recombines TRBV7-8 with TRBJ1-4; D is unresolved. This TCR derives from a young man in good health and CMV-seronegative. CDR3 bases: TGTGCCAGCAGTTGGCGAGGGTCTGCAACTAATGAAAAACTGTTTTTT. Residues: CASSWRGSATNEKLFF.